A single sample is the source of the 18 T cell receptor beta chains below, sequenced in a study of cytomegalovirus exposure and HLA in healthy donors. PCR primers comprised 60 Vbeta and 13 Jbeta primers. Assay used: immunoSEQ multiplex PCR; TCRdb lists only in-frame clones, some missing. The table includes 150,000 or so clones, 65% to 85% detected once. Sequencing used PBMCs. Receptors originate from a middle-aged woman in good health and CMV-seropositive.

The table lists this clone with a few counts. V and J are TRBV6-5 and TRBJ2-7, with a weak D call TRBD2 (6 bases). Trimming cost V 8 bases and J 2 bases, with 13 bases left between them. CDR1 is MNHEY and CDR2 is SVGAGI in the germline V gene. The CDR3 covers 13 residues. The CDR3 DNA reads as TGTGCCAGCCATAGCGGCCGTACCTACGAGCAGTACTTC. Encoded protein: CASHSGRTYEQYF.

The gene calls are TRBV27 and TRBJ2-1; D is unclear. Germline V gives CDR1 MNHEY, CDR2 SMNVEV (reference sequence). The CDR3 spans 15 residues. V lost 3 bases and J 6 bases, leaving 15 bases between the germline ends. CDR3 in amino acids: CASSFKTLAPNEQFF. The CDR3 DNA is TGTGCCAGCAGTTTTAAAACTTTAGCCCCCAATGAGCAGTTCTTC.

This chain joins TRBV25-1 and TRBJ2-4, with D possibly being TRBD2 (5 bases). Between the trimmed V and J ends, which lost 8 bases and 9 bases, there was a span of 17 bases. The CDR3 extends over 13 amino acids. CDR1 and CDR2 (germline): MGHDK, SYGVNS. In nucleotides, the CDR3 is TGTGCCAGCCAGGCGGTCCCGGGGAGCATTCAGTACTTC. It specifies CASQAVPGSIQYF.

CDR3: CASQGPGRGEQYF. CDR3 DNA: TGTGCCAGCCAGGGGCCCGGTCGAGGCGAGCAGTACTTC. V gene TRBV28 combines with J gene TRBJ2-7; TRBD1 is a possible D gene (6 bases). Germline V gene sequence: CDR1 MDHEN, CDR2 SYDVKM. Trimming took off 8 bases at V and 6 bases at J, with 17 bases between the two ends. The CDR3 loop spans 13 amino acids. Based on the CDR3 plus reference TRBV28 and TRBJ2-7, the full variable domain is DVKVTQSSRYLVKRTGEKVFLECVQDMDHENMFWYRQDPGLGLRLIYFSYDVKMKEKGDIPEGYSVSREKKERFSLILESASTNQTSMYLCASQGPGRGEQYFGPGTRLTVT.

V gene TRBV9 combines with J gene TRBJ1-2; D unresolved. This CDR3 contains 15 residues. The germline V and J ends were trimmed by 0 bases and 4 bases, with 13 bases remaining between them. In germline, CDR1 is SGDLS, CDR2 YYNGEE. The DNA for the CDR3 is TGTGCCAGCAGCGTAGTCGGGGATCTGGGCTATGGCTACACCTTC. It encodes CASSVVGDLGYGYTF. The variable domain in full, completed from reference TRBV9 and TRBJ1-2, reads DSGVTQTPKHLITATGQRVTLRCSPRSGDLSVYWYQQSLDQGLQFLIQYYNGEERAKGNILERFSAQQFPDLHSELNLSSLELGDSALYFCASSVVGDLGYGYTFGSGTRLTVV.

V is TRBV5-6 and J is TRBJ2-3; 7 bases line up with TRBD2. The CDR3 loop spans 15 amino acids. J was trimmed by 0 bases and V by 2 bases; bases with no gene match: 3. Germline CDR1 SGHDT, CDR2 YYEEEE. This CDR3 is CASSLGSGSTDTQYF. CDR3 bases: TGTGCCAGCAGCTTAGGTAGCGGGAGCACAGATACGCAGTATTTT.

This clone was seen a few times. The chain carries TRBV5-4 and TRBJ2-1; 7 nucleotides match TRBD2. The germline V gene encodes CDR1 SGHNT and CDR2 YYREEE (reference sequence). Losses at the gene ends were 4 bases for V and 8 bases for J; bases not matched to a gene: 9. The CDR3 is made up of 14 amino acids. In nucleotides, the CDR3 is TGTGCCAGCAGCCCCGGACTAGTATCCTATGAGCAGTTCTTC. Protein product: CASSPGLVSYEQFF.

The chain employs TRBV19 and TRBJ1-5; a possible D gene is TRBD1 (6 bases). The V and J ends lost 5 bases and 0 bases respectively, with 11 bases between them. Germline CDR1 reads LNHDA; CDR2 reads SQIVND (reference sequence). The CDR3 length is 15 residues. The CDR3 nucleotides are TGTGCCAGTAGTTTACAGGGTCATAGCAATCAGCCCCAGCATTTT. This codes for CASSLQGHSNQPQHF. The entire variable domain, with the rest obtained from reference TRBV19 and TRBJ1-5, is as follows: DGGITQSPKYLFRKEGQNVTLSCEQNLNHDAMYWYRQDPGQGLRLIYYSQIVNDFQKGDIAEGYSVSREKKESFPLTVTSAQKNPTAFYLCASSLQGHSNQPQHFGDGTRLSIL.

The gene calls are TRBV29-1 and TRBJ2-3; 13 nucleotides match TRBD2. Germline lookup yields CDR1 SQVTM and CDR2 ANQGSEA. The ends lost 2 bases at V and 4 bases at J; junction bases unmatched: 3. This CDR3 has 15 residues. The CDR3 bases are TGCAGCGTTGAACGACTAGCGGGAGGCTCAGATACGCAGTATTTT. Translating gives CSVERLAGGSDTQYF.

The rearrangement joins TRBV19 to TRBJ2-5, with D perhaps TRBD2 (6 bases). This CDR3 contains 14 residues. Trimming pared 4 bases from V and 2 bases from J, leaving 11 bases between. CDR1 LNHDA and CDR2 SQIVND come from the germline V gene (reference sequence). DNA of the CDR3: TGTGCCAGTAGTACGCGGGGTCGGCAAGAGACCCAGTACTTC. Translated: CASSTRGRQETQYF.

The V gene is TRBV29-1, the J gene TRBJ1-1; D uncertain. In germline, CDR1 is SQVTM, CDR2 ANQGSEA. Trimming took off 5 bases at V and 1 base at J, with 14 bases between the two ends. This CDR3 contains 14 residues. CDR3 bases: TGCAGCGTTTTCCCTTTCCCCCCGAACACTGAAGCTTTCTTT. This codes for CSVFPFPPNTEAFF.

The chain carries TRBV2 and TRBJ1-3; D call uncertain. Per germline, CDR1 SNHLY and CDR2 FYNNEI. V was clipped by 4 bases and J by 2 bases, with 9 bases between them. The CDR3 contains 14 residues. CDR3 region: CASSAERTGNTIYF. CDR3 nucleotide sequence: TGTGCCAGCAGTGCGGAGAGGACTGGAAACACCATATATTTT.

The chain links TRBV9 to TRBJ1-3, with TRBD1 matching over 9 bases. There are 18 residues in the CDR3. Trimming at V came to 3 bases and at J to 0 bases, leaving 10 bases not matched to a gene. CDR1 is SGDLS and CDR2 is YYNGEE in the germline V gene. CDR3: CASSEPGTGPLSGNTIYF. CDR3 bases: TGTGCCAGCAGCGAACCCGGGACAGGGCCCCTCTCTGGAAACACCATATATTTT.

The chain links TRBV4-1 to TRBJ1-5; D might be TRBD1 (5 bases). Per germline, CDR1 MGHRA and CDR2 YSYEKL. The CDR3 is 17 amino acids. V shed 2 bases and J shed 4 bases, with 18 bases lying between them. CDR3 DNA sequence: TGCGCCAGCAGCCAATTTGTGGGCAGGGTAGTAAATCAGCCCCAGCATTTT. Translation: CASSQFVGRVVNQPQHF.

The chain carries TRBV19 and TRBJ1-5; TRBD1 matches at 7 bases. This CDR3 region has 13 residues. CDR1 and CDR2 from the germline V gene are LNHDA and SQIVND (reference sequence). The trim removed 6 bases at V and 6 bases at J, leaving 5 bases unmatched. For the CDR3, the DNA is TGTGCCAGTAGGCTGGGACAGCTTCAGCCCCAGCATTTT. This codes for CASRLGQLQPQHF.

The chain uses TRBV7-6 and TRBJ2-2; maybe TRBD2 (5 bases). This CDR3 contains 17 residues. Germline lookup yields CDR1 SGHVS and CDR2 FNYEAQ. Trimming left V 4 bases short and J 2 bases short, with 17 bases between. CDR3 coding DNA: TGTGCCAGCAGCTCGGACTCCCGGGTAGCCAACACCGGGGAGCTGTTTTTT. As protein: CASSSDSRVANTGELFF.

This clone has a handful of counts. V and J are TRBV14 and TRBJ1-1; D possibly corresponds to TRBD1 (5 bases). Trimming took off 0 bases at V and 4 bases at J, with 18 bases between the two ends. This CDR3 has 17 amino acids. Germline CDR1 SGHDN, CDR2 FVKESK. CDR3 region: CASSQDRGSRRSTEAFF. CDR3 nucleotides: TGTGCCAGCAGCCAAGATCGGGGGAGCCGAAGGTCCACTGAAGCTTTCTTT. Full variable domain (rest looked up from reference TRBV14 and TRBJ1-1): EAGVTQFPSHSVIEKGQTVTLRCDPISGHDNLYWYRRVMGKEIKFLLHFVKESKQDESGMPNNRFLAERTGGTYSTLKVQPAELEDSGVYFCASSQDRGSRRSTEAFFGQGTRLTVV.

As for this clone: Other DNA sequences in the same sample also yield this CDR3. The chain recombines TRBV5-1 with TRBJ2-7; TRBD2 aligns across 9 bases. V gave up 2 bases and J gave up 2 bases; unmatched junction bases: 2. Per germline, CDR1 SGHRS and CDR2 YFSETQ. CDR3 length: 14 amino acids. The CDR3 DNA is TGCGCCAGCAGCTTCTCTAGCGGGACCTACGAGCAGTACTTC. Protein: CASSFSSGTYEQYF. Looking up the rest from reference TRBV5-1 and TRBJ2-7 gives the full variable domain: KAGVTQTPRYLIKTRGQQVTLSCSPISGHRSVSWYQQTPGQGLQFLFEYFSETQRNKGNFPGRFSGRQFSNSRSEMNVSTLELGDSALYLCASSFSSGTYEQYFGPGTRLTVT.